This T cell receptor (beta chain) stems from a study of CD8+CD57+ T cells in acquired aplastic anemia. Across the whole study: About 3 ug was the average amount of DNA from sorted CD4+ and CD8+ cells. Healthy CD8+ samples averaged approximately 9.9 million reads.

Study conclusions and caveats: Patients versus controls showed no significant CD8+ Simpson's diversity difference. Comparison of patients with controls identified 25 to 35 shared CD8+ CDR3 sequences.

Profiles of TCR beta VDJ and CDR3 were generated from a genomic DNA template. One entry per CDR3 protein results from TCRdb running MiXCR on the reads. In the table there are about 160,000 distinct CDR3 sequences, around 40% of which are singletons. In regard to this clonotype: Antigen: not known.

This receptor was taken from a human donor in good health. The specimen sequenced was sorted CD4+, CD8+, or CD8+CD57+ T cells (not recorded which) from PBMCs.

The CDR3 sequence is CASSGTLTETQYF. CDR3 sequence (DNA): TGTGCCAGCAGTGGGACTCTGACGGAGACCCAGTACTTC. The gene calls are TRBV6-1 and TRBJ2-5, with D tentatively TRBD2 (5 bases). Germline V gene data show CDR1 as MNHNS and CDR2 as SASEGT. V was pared by 4 bases and J by 5 bases, with 11 bases between. This CDR3 contains 13 residues.